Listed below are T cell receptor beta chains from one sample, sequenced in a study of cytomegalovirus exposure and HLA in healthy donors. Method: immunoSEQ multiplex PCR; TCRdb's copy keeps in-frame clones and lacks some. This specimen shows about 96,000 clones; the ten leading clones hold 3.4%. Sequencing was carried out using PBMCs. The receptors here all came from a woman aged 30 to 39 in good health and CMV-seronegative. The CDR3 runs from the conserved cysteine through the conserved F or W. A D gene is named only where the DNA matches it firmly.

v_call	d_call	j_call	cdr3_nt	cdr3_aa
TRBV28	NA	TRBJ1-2	TGTGCCAGCAGTCTATCGGCAGGGAATGGCTACACCTTC	CASSLSAGNGYTF
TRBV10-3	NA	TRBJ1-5	TGTGCCATCGCGGACTCCAATCAGCCCCAGCATTTT	CAIADSNQPQHF
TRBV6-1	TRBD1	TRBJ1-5	TGTGCCAGCAGCGGACAGGCAAATCAGCCCCAGCATTTT	CASSGQANQPQHF
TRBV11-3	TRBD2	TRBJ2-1	TGTGCCAGCAGCTCACTGACTAGCGGGGGGGCTCACAACAATGAGCAGTTCTTC	CASSSLTSGGAHNNEQFF
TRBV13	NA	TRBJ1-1	TGTGCCAGCAGCCCAACAGGTACTATGAACACTGAAGCTTTCTTT	CASSPTGTMNTEAFF
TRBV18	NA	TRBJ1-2	TGTGCCAGCTCACCAGCGGGGGAAAACTATGGCTACACCTTC	CASSPAGENYGYTF
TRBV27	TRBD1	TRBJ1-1	TGTGCCAGCTCACCACTAAGAGACAGGGGGAACACTGAAGCTTTCTTT	CASSPLRDRGNTEAFF
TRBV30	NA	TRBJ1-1	TGTGCCGGGCAAGGATTCACTGAAGCTTTCTTT	CAGQGFTEAFF
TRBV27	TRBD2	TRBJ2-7	TGTGCCAGCAGTCCCCAAGCGGGAGGGCTATACGAGCAGTACTTC	CASSPQAGGLYEQYF
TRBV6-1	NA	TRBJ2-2	TGTGCCAGCAGAGAGACTGCCACCGGGGAGCTGTTTTTT	CASRETATGELFF
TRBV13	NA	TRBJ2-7	TGTGCCAGCAGCTTAGATCTAATCCAGTACTTC	CASSLDLIQYF
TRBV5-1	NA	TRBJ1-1	TGCGCCAGCAGCTTGGCCCGACAGTCTTATGATACTGAAGCTTTCTTT	CASSLARQSYDTEAFF
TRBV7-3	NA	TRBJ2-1	TGTGCCAGCGGGGTAGGGGGGGGCGGAAACAATGAGCAGTTCTTC	CASGVGGGGNNEQFF
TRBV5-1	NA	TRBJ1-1	TGCGCCAGCAGCCCCCCCGGGGAGAGAGCTTTCTTT	CASSPPGERAFF
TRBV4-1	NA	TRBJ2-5	TGCGCCAGCAGCCGCGGGACAGCCCAAGAGACCCAGTACTTC	CASSRGTAQETQYF
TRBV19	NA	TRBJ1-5	TGTGCCAGTACGACAGGTCCTTATCAGCCCCAGCATTTT	CASTTGPYQPQHF
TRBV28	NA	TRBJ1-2	TGTGCCAGCCTCCCAACGGACTTCTCGCTATATGGCTACACCTTC	CASLPTDFSLYGYTF
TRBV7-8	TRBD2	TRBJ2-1	TGTGCCAGCAGCCCCGAGCGGGATTATGACAATGAGCAGTTCTTC	CASSPERDYDNEQFF
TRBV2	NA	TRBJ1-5	TGTGCCAGCACCCAGGATCTCAATCAGCCCCAGCATTTT	CASTQDLNQPQHF
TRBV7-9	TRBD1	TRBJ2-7	TGTGCCAGCAGCGACTCCGGACAGGGCGGATTACTCCTGGAGCAGTACTTC	CASSDSGQGGLLLEQYF
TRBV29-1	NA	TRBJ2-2	TGCAGCGTTGAATGGGGCACGGGCCCCACCGGGGAGCTGTTTTTT	CSVEWGTGPTGELFF
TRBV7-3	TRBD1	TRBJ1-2	TGTGCCAGCAGCTCCGGGCGACCTCGGACAGGGAAGCCTAACTATGGCTACACCTTC	CASSSGRPRTGKPNYGYTF
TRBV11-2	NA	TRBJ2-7	TGTGCCAGCAGCTTAGTCGGGTTTGGCGAGCAGTACTTC	CASSLVGFGEQYF
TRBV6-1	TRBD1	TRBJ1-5	TGTGCCAGCAGTCCGCGCGACAGGGGGCTTCAGCCCCAGCATTTT	CASSPRDRGLQPQHF
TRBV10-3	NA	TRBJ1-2	TGTGCCATCAGTGAGTCGACAGTCAACTATGGCTACACCTTC	CAISESTVNYGYTF
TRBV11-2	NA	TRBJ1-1	TGTGCCAGCAGGATCGATTCTCGTGGGGCGGGAAATGTTGAAGCTTTCTTT	CASRIDSRGAGNVEAFF
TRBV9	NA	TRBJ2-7	TGTGCCAGCAGCGTAGCCCCGGGACAAGAGTACGAGCAGTACTTC	CASSVAPGQEYEQYF
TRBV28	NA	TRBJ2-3	TGTGCCAGCCTTGAGACGGCAGGTTCAGATACGCAGTATTTT	CASLETAGSDTQYF
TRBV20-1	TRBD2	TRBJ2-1	TGCAGTGCTGATCTAGCGGGAGAGCAGTTCTTC	CSADLAGEQFF
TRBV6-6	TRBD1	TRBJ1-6	TGTGCCAGCAGTTTGAGACAGGGAGGTAATTCACCCCTCCACTTT	CASSLRQGGNSPLHF
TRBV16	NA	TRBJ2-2	TGTGCCAGCAGCCCCGGACGGACTAACACCGGGGAGCTGTTTTTT	CASSPGRTNTGELFF
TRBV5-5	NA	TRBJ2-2	TGTGCCAGCAGCTTGCGAGGGAGTAACACCGGGGAGCTGTTTTTT	CASSLRGSNTGELFF
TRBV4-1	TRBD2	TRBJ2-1	TGCGCCAGCAGCCCGGGACTAGCGGGAGGCAATGAGCAGTTCTTC	CASSPGLAGGNEQFF
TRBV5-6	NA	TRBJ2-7	TGTGCCAGCAGCTTGGTCTCCTACGAGCAGTACTTC	CASSLVSYEQYF
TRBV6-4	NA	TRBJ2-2	TGTGCCAGCAGTGACTCTAGCGGCGACACCGGGGAGCTGTTTTTT	CASSDSSGDTGELFF